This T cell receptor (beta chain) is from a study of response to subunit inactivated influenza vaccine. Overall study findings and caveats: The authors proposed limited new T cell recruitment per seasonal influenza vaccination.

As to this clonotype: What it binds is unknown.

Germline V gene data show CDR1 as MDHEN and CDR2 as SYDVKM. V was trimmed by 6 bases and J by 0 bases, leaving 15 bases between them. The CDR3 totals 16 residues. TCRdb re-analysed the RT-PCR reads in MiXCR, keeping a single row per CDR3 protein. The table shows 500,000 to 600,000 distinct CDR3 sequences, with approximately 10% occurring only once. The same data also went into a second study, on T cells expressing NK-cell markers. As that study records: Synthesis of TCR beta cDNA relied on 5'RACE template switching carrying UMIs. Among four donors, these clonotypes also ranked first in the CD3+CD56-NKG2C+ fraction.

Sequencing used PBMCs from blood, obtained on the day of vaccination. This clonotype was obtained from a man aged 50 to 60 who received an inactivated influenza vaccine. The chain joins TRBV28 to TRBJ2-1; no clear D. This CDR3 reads CASSFSLDFSYNEQFF. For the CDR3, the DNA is TGTGCCAGCAGCTTCAGTCTCGACTTCTCCTACAATGAGCAGTTCTTC.